This T cell receptor (beta chain) originates from a study of T cell repertoires in cytomegalovirus infection. There are a few counts of this clonotype. Its target is not known. Each CDR3 protein is one row after TCRdb ran MiXCR on the reads. The table shows roughly 730,000 distinct CDR3 sequences, with roughly 36% occurring only once. The V gene's germline CDR1 is SGHTA and CDR2 FQGNSA. V was clipped by 3 bases and J by 4 bases, with 16 bases between them. The CDR3 spans 15 residues. This receptor was taken from a human donor in good health (CMV status not recorded). Some clones in this sample may be carry-over from other donors' samples. Sequences were derived from cultured PBMCs, sampled from culture after CMV antigen stimulation. The chain couples TRBV7-2 to TRBJ2-7; no firm D call. The CDR3 region has the DNA TGTGCCAGCAGCTTGGGTGCCTCGCTAGAATACGAGCAGTACTTC. Amino acid sequence: CASSLGASLEYEQYF.